This TCR beta chain stems from a study of shared clonotypes between healthy human individuals. Findings and limits, study-wide: The low donor count limited represented genetic and exposure-history diversity. Rarefaction indicated that sorted-subset sequencing remained incomplete although depth was large. Memory subsets had estimated richness that was generally smaller than that of naive subsets.

Some clones are missing from TCRdb's copy, which holds only in-frame ones; the method was immunoSEQ multiplex PCR. Of about 1.1 million clones in the sample, 75% to 80% were seen once. Trimming removed 3 bases from V and 4 bases from J; junction bases left unmatched: 11. This CDR3 has 17 residues. Looked up from germline, CDR1 is SEHNR and CDR2 is FQNEAQ (reference sequence). A split of CD4+ cells into CD45RA+ naive and CD45RA-negative memory subsets was performed. On this clone itself: The target antigen is unknown.

The chain combines TRBV7-9 with TRBJ1-5; TRBD1 matches at 8 bases. The sample comprised memory CD4+ T cells from PBMCs. The sample's subset: CD45RA-negative fraction. This TCR was sampled from a man younger than 35 in good health. Some clones in this sample may be carry-over from other donors' samples. The CDR3 sequence is CASSFSGTGPLNQPQHF. The CDR3 bases are TGTGCCAGCAGCTTTTCCGGGACAGGACCCCTTAATCAGCCCCAGCATTTT.